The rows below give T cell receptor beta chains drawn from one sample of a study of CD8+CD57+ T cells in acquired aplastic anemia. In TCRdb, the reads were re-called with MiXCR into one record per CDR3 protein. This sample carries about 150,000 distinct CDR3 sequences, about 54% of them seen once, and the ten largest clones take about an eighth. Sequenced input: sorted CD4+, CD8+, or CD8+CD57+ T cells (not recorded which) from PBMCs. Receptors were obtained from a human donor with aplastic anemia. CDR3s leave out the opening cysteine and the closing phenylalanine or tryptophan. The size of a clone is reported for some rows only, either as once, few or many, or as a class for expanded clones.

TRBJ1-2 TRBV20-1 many SARDNSPRYGYT
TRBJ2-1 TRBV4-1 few ASSQSVAGGGYNEQF
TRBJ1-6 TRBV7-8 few ASSLLSGSPLH
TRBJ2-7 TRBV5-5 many ASSLGQGAYEQY
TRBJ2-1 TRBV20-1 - SAIPGLDNEQF
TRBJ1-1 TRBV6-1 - ASTTVLTGRAWGAF
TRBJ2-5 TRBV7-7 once ASSRGGGETQY
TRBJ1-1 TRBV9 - ASSVGVVSTEAF
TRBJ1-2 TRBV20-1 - SASRGQGTANYGYT
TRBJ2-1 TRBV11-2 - ASSLVGATHSLF
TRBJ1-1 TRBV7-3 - ASSLGGQGTEAF
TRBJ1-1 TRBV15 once ATSRDSTGWSTEAF
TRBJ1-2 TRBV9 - ASSARTGTNYGYT
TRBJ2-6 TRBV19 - ASSIGGSGANVLT
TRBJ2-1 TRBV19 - ASSIGPSNAYNEQF
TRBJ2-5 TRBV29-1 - SVEVSGGRQETQY
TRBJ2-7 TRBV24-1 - ATSSTGTYEQY
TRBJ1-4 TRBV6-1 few ASSRQGLIEKLF
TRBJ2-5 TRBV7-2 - ASSQEAGVKY
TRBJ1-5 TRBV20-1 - SAGAGGGQPQH
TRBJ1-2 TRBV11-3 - ASSPDRASNYGYT
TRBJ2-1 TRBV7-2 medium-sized ASSMLGGFNNEQF
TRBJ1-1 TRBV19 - ASSIWESEAF
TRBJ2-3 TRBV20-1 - SASKTGTGSRTQY
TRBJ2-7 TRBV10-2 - ASKGDPAGGRYEQY
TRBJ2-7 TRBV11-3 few ASSSTSGSRYEQY
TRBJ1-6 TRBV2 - ASSEGQGRDSPLH
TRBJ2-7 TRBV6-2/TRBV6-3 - ASSSPYGRY
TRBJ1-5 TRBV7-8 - ASSLRGSQH
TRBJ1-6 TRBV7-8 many ASSLGRQAVNSPLH
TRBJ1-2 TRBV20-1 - SAKTGGYGYT
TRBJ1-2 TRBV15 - ATSQTQMLYGYT
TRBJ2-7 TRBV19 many ASSQASYEQY
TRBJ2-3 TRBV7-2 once ASSPRGIDTQY
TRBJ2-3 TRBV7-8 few ASSPMASADTQY
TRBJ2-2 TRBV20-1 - SASRELF
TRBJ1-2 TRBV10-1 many ASRGGSRCT
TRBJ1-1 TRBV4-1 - ASSHRDLRGTEAF
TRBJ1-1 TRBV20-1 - SASRTGRNTEAF
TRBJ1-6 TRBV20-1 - SATGELHYNPPLH
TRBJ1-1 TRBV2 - ASSAALGAEAF
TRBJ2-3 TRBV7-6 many ASSLGPRGTRSTDTQY
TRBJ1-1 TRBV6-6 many ASSYSLGWGDTEAF
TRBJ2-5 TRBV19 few ASKLADLRKETQY
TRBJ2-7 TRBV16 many ASIPGPGPLSYEQY
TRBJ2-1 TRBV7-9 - ASSLVATNEQF